The present T cell receptor beta chain was sequenced within a study of shared clonotypes between healthy human individuals. Here immunoSEQ multiplex PCR was the method, and the copy in TCRdb shows in-frame clones only, minus some. Found here are 2.3 million or so clones, 80% to 95% of them singletons; the top ten hold 0.35% to 0.45%. The receptor comes from a man between 18 and 29 years old in good health. Some clones in this sample may be carry-over from other donors' samples. Sequencing was performed on naive CD4+ T cells from PBMCs. The subset is: CD45RA+ positively selected.

Written as DNA, the CDR3 is TGTGCCATCAGTGAAGGGGGCTCTCGCACCGGGGAGCTGTTTTTT. As protein: CAISEGGSRTGELFF. This rearrangement joins TRBV10-3 to TRBJ2-2, with 7 positions matching TRBD1. The CDR3 length is 15 residues. The germline V gene encodes CDR1 ENHRY and CDR2 SYGVKD. The V segment lost 3 bases and the J segment 4 bases; nucleotides outside the gene matches: 5.